This is a list of T cell receptor beta chains from one sample in a study of Ad26.COV2.S vaccination and SARS-CoV-2 variants. TCRdb's table, derived via immunoSEQ multiplex PCR, lists solely in-frame clones and lacks some. Of 300,000 to 450,000 clones in the sample, 92% were seen once. The sample in question was peripheral blood, obtained after recovery from COVID-19. The receptors shown here come from a human donor who had recovered from COVID-19. Each CDR3 is given with its conserved first and last residue. Fields, in order: J gene, D gene, clone size, V gene, CDR3 protein, CDR3 DNA. D genes are given only for firm matches. Only part of the rows carry a size: once, few, many, or a class if the clone is expanded.

>TRBJ1-3|TRBD1|once|TRBV10-3
CAATGTGGRNTIYF
TGTGCCGCTACCGGGACAGGGGGGAGAAACACCATATATTTT
>TRBJ2-1|.|.|TRBV4-1
CASSQGRQSSYNEQFF
TGCGCCAGCAGCCAAGGACGACAGAGCTCCTACAATGAGCAGTTCTTC
>TRBJ2-3|.|.|TRBV24-1
CATRKGSDGDTQYF
TGTGCCACACGGAAGGGGTCCGATGGAGATACGCAGTATTTT
>TRBJ2-2|TRBD1|.|TRBV19
CASISRMTGVDTGELFF
TGTGCCAGTATTTCGAGGATGACAGGGGTTGACACCGGGGAGCTGTTTTTT
>TRBJ1-3|.|.|TRBV15
CATSTPTGLGNTIYF
TGTGCCACCAGCACTCCTACTGGCCTTGGGAACACCATATATTTT
>TRBJ1-6|.|.|TRBV6-5
CASSYGGTGNSPLHF
TGTGCCAGCAGTTACGGAGGGACGGGGAATTCACCCCTCCACTTT
>TRBJ2-7|.|.|TRBV5-6
CASSFSGVPQEQYF
TGTGCCAGCAGCTTCTCCGGGGTTCCGCAGGAGCAGTACTTC
>TRBJ2-5|TRBD1|.|TRBV7-3
CASSEGTGKSETQYF
TGTGCCAGCAGCGAAGGGACAGGGAAGTCAGAGACCCAGTACTTC
>TRBJ1-1|.|once|TRBV12-5
CASGQSRLGAFF
TGTGCTAGTGGGCAATCGAGACTGGGGGCTTTCTTT
>TRBJ1-2|.|.|TRBV7-9
CASSLVFPGRAYGYTF
TGTGCCAGCAGCTTAGTATTCCCGGGCAGGGCCTATGGCTACACCTTC
>TRBJ2-7|TRBD1|.|TRBV7-2
CASGGTGGSYEQYF
TGTGCCAGCGGCGGGACAGGGGGGTCCTACGAGCAGTACTTC
>TRBJ1-2|.|.|TRBV27
CASSFAPTDGYTF
TGTGCCAGCAGTTTTGCTCCGACCGATGGCTACACCTTC
>TRBJ2-7|.|.|TRBV6-6
CASSLRGQQSSYEQYF
TGTGCCAGCAGCCTACGGGGTCAACAAAGCTCCTACGAGCAGTACTTC
>TRBJ1-2|TRBD1|.|TRBV7-8
CASSPSTGALGYTF
TGTGCCAGCAGCCCCTCGACAGGGGCTCTCGGCTACACCTTC
>TRBJ1-1|.|once|TRBV7-8
CASSLGAGSEAFF
TGTGCCAGCAGCTTAGGAGCAGGGTCTGAAGCTTTCTTT
>TRBJ1-4|TRBD1|once|TRBV19
CASSPRTGEREKLFF
TGTGCCAGTAGTCCTAGGACAGGGGAGCGTGAAAAACTGTTTTTT
>TRBJ2-1|TRBD2|.|TRBV5-4
CASGMTSGRFNEQFF
TGTGCCAGCGGGATGACTAGCGGGAGGTTCAATGAGCAGTTCTTC
>TRBJ2-1|.|.|TRBV19
CASSITPSSYNEQFF
TGTGCCAGTAGTATCACCCCGAGCTCCTACAATGAGCAGTTCTTC
>TRBJ1-5|.|.|TRBV6-5
CASSPGTVNQPQHF
TGTGCCAGCAGTCCCGGGACGGTAAATCAGCCCCAGCATTTT
>TRBJ2-1|.|.|TRBV18
CASSPKTTITGSSYNEQFF
TGTGCCAGCTCACCTAAGACCACTATAACAGGGAGCTCCTACAATGAGCAGTTCTTC
>TRBJ2-3|TRBD2|.|TRBV5-4
CASSAGGAKTDTQYF
TGTGCCAGCAGCGCGGGGGGGGCCAAGACAGATACGCAGTATTTT
>TRBJ1-1|TRBD1|.|TRBV3-1/TRBV3-2
CASSQDAGGDTEAFF
TGTGCCAGCAGCCAAGATGCAGGGGGGGACACTGAAGCTTTCTTT
>TRBJ2-7|.|.|TRBV11-3
CASSLDSWALPDF
TGTGCCAGCAGCTTAGATTCGTGGGCCCTCCCCGACTTC
>TRBJ2-2|TRBD1|.|TRBV11-2
CASSFSGGHTGELFF
TGTGCCAGCAGCTTTTCAGGGGGCCACACCGGGGAGCTGTTTTTT
>TRBJ1-2|.|.|TRBV6-6
CASSYAGYTF
TGTGCCAGCAGTTACGCTGGCTACACCTTC
>TRBJ2-7|.|.|TRBV6-5
CASGYPREQYF
TGTGCCAGCGGATATCCCCGGGAGCAGTACTTC
>TRBJ2-6|.|.|TRBV19
CASSSPRTGVGGANVLTF
TGTGCCAGTAGTTCTCCGAGGACTGGCGTGGGCGGGGCCAACGTCCTGACTTTC
>TRBJ1-2|.|.|TRBV9
CASSVAFRGPNYGYTF
TGTGCCAGCAGCGTAGCCTTTCGGGGTCCAAACTATGGCTACACCTTC
>TRBJ2-5|TRBD1|.|TRBV13
CASSSASDRVGETQYF
TGTGCCAGCAGCTCCGCTTCCGACAGGGTTGGAGAGACCCAGTACTTC
>TRBJ2-7|.|.|TRBV29-1
CSVVTRTGTYYEQYF
TGCAGCGTTGTTACCCGCACCGGGACCTACTACGAGCAGTACTTC
>TRBJ1-3|.|.|TRBV6-1
CASSELLPRGNTIYF
TGTGCCAGCAGTGAACTATTACCAAGGGGAAACACCATATATTTT
>TRBJ2-3|TRBD2|.|TRBV18
CASSPPRLAGGRTDTQYF
TGTGCCAGCTCACCCCCCCGACTAGCGGGGGGGCGGACAGATACGCAGTATTTT
>TRBJ1-6|.|once|TRBV7-8
CASSLAGGAPHNSPLHF
TGTGCCAGCAGCTTAGCGGGGGGGGCGCCGCATAATTCACCCCTCCACTTT
>TRBJ2-3|TRBD1|once|TRBV10-3
CAISGGGGINTQYF
TGTGCCATCAGTGGAGGGGGCGGAATAAATACGCAGTATTTT
>TRBJ1-1|.|once|TRBV6-2/TRBV6-3
CASSPDPFGAFF
TGTGCCAGCAGTCCCGACCCGTTCGGAGCTTTCTTT
>TRBJ2-6|TRBD2|.|TRBV10-3
CAISRTSESSGANVLTF
TGTGCCATCAGCCGGACTAGCGAGAGCTCTGGGGCCAACGTCCTGACTTTC
>TRBJ2-5|.|.|TRBV6-1
CASSETAGQQETQYF
TGTGCCAGCAGTGAAACTGCCGGGCAGCAAGAGACCCAGTACTTC
>TRBJ1-6|.|.|TRBV5-4
CASSLVSGGARSPLHF
TGTGCCAGCAGCTTGGTTTCCGGGGGCGCGAGATCACCCCTCCACTTT
>TRBJ2-1|.|once|TRBV24-1
CATSLYNEQFF
TGTGCCACCAGTCTTTACAATGAGCAGTTCTTC
>TRBJ2-7|.|.|TRBV7-2
CASSLVPGIEQYF
TGTGCCAGCAGCTTAGTGCCGGGGATCGAGCAGTACTTC
>TRBJ1-1|TRBD1|.|TRBV18
CASSPGQANTEAFF
TGTGCCAGCTCACCGGGACAGGCGAACACTGAAGCTTTCTTT
>TRBJ2-5|.|.|TRBV6-5
CASSYSKLAQETQYF
TGTGCCAGCAGTTACTCGAAACTAGCTCAAGAGACCCAGTACTTC
>TRBJ2-2|.|.|TRBV2
CASFDGELFF
TGTGCCAGCTTCGACGGGGAGCTGTTTTTT
>TRBJ2-5|TRBD2|.|TRBV4-1
CASSQAADSGGTQYF
TGCGCCAGCAGCCAAGCGGCCGATAGCGGGGGGACCCAGTACTTC
>TRBJ2-7|TRBD1|.|TRBV5-1
CASSLGGRGQYEQYF
TGCGCCAGCAGCTTGGGCGGCAGGGGGCAGTACGAGCAGTACTTC
>TRBJ2-7|.|.|TRBV7-2
CASSPDSLNFAYEQYF
TGTGCCAGCAGCCCCGACAGCCTTAATTTCGCCTACGAGCAGTACTTC
>TRBJ2-1|TRBD1|.|TRBV19
CASSMGQGAGLNEQFF
TGTGCCAGTAGTATGGGACAGGGGGCCGGACTTAATGAGCAGTTCTTC
>TRBJ2-5|.|.|TRBV5-1
CASSLAGGPETQYF
TGCGCCAGCAGCTTGGCCGGGGGGCCAGAGACCCAGTACTTC
>TRBJ2-7|.|.|TRBV3-1/TRBV3-2
CASSQGAREGEQYF
TGTGCCAGCAGCCAAGGGGCCAGGGAAGGCGAGCAGTACTTC
>TRBJ2-1|.|few|TRBV7-9
CASSPGAGDNEQFF
TGTGCCAGCAGCCCAGGGGCCGGGGACAATGAGCAGTTCTTC
>TRBJ1-2|.|.|TRBV7-6
CASSQQGSYGYTF
TGTGCCAGCAGCCAGCAGGGGAGCTATGGCTACACCTTC